The entry below gives a single T cell receptor beta chain sequence along with its context. Its target is not known. This entry comes from a study of Ad26.COV2.S vaccination and SARS-CoV-2 variants. Treatment reported: over 15 received Ad26.COV2.S at low or high dose, single or two shots; 5 received placebo; per-sample allocation not given. Sample collection was performed on day 63 after the first vaccine or placebo injection. Some clones are missing from TCRdb's copy, which holds only in-frame ones; the method was immunoSEQ multiplex PCR. The sample shows hundreds of thousands of clones, approximately 90% of them seen only once. Study-level findings and limits: Whether participants received vaccine or placebo, their non-spike TCR breadth was similar.

V shed 1 base and J shed 0 bases, with 11 bases lying between them. Germline values: CDR1 LGHNA, CDR2 YSLEER. The CDR3 length is 16 residues. Specimen: peripheral blood, collected in a trial of Ad26.COV2.S vaccine versus placebo. The V and J genes are TRBV4-3 and TRBJ2-3, with D perhaps TRBD2 (6 bases). The TCR comes from a person between 18 and 60 years old who received the Ad26.COV2.S COVID-19 vaccine or a placebo. This CDR3 reads CASSQGGDPSTDTQYF. The CDR3 DNA follows: TGCGCCAGCAGCCAAGGGGGGGACCCAAGCACAGATACGCAGTATTTT.